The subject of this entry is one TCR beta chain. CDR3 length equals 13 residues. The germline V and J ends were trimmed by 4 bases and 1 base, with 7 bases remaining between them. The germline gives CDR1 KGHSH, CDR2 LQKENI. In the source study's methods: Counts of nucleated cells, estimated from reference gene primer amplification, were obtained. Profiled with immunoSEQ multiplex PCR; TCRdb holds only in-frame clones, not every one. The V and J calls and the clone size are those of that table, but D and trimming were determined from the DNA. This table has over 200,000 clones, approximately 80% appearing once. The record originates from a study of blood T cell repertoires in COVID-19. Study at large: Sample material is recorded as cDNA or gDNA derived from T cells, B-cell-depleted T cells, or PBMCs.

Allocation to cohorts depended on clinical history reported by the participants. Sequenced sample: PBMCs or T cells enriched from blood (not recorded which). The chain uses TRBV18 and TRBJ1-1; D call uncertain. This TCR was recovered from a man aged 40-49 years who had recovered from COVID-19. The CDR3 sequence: CASSRGENTEAFF. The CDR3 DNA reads TGTGCCAGCTCACGCGGCGAGAACACTGAAGCTTTCTTT. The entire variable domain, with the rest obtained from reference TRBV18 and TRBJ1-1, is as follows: NAGVMQNPRHLVRRRGQEARLRCSPMKGHSHVYWYRQLPEEGLKFMVYLQKENIIDESGMPKERFSAEFPKEGPSILRIQQVVRGDSAAYFCASSRGENTEAFFGQGTRLTVV.